Listed below are T cell receptor beta chains from one sample, sequenced in a study of beta chain features in type 1 diabetes. Data came from immunoSEQ multiplex PCR; TCRdb stores just in-frame clones and leaves some out. The table shows around 650,000 clones, with roughly 12% occurring only once. The source material was naive CD4+ T cells from blood. These receptors were taken from a man aged 25 to 40 with type 1 diabetes. Each CDR3 is given without its conserved first and last residue. D genes are given only for firm matches.

cdr3_aa v_call d_call j_call
SVGRDRGGYT TRBV29-1 TRBD1 TRBJ1-2
ASSTNRDKHEQF TRBV27 - TRBJ2-1
ASSEAGGPMEQF TRBV9 TRBD2 TRBJ2-1
ASSQDGGSTQY TRBV7-9 - TRBJ2-5
ASSASSPDTQY TRBV19 - TRBJ2-3
ASSLGGAGAGNEQF TRBV7-2 - TRBJ2-1
ASSLTLTGLAGADTQY TRBV7-3 TRBD2 TRBJ2-3
ASSLDQASGGLEQY TRBV11-2 TRBD2 TRBJ2-7
ASSVRTGFDGYT TRBV11-2 TRBD1 TRBJ1-2
ASSKRGYTGELF TRBV25-1 TRBD2 TRBJ2-2
ASSLEGQGAHEQY TRBV25-1 TRBD1 TRBJ2-7
ASSLGGGKAYEQY TRBV9 - TRBJ2-7
SVGEFTEAF TRBV29-1 - TRBJ1-1
AWSSGGGRLYSPLH TRBV30 - TRBJ1-6
ASSLAGSSGANVLT TRBV5-4 - TRBJ2-6
ASSWGQGYEQY TRBV7-2 TRBD1 TRBJ2-7
ASSYFPGTGPYEQY TRBV6-5 TRBD1 TRBJ2-7
ATSRAQPTYEQY TRBV15 - TRBJ2-7
ASSLGSGSMNTEAF TRBV7-2 - TRBJ1-1
ASSSPRGSGGATDTQY TRBV9 TRBD2 TRBJ2-3
ASSVSGGRQETQY TRBV5-4 TRBD1 TRBJ2-5
ASSLAGGGLPQETQY TRBV7-2 - TRBJ2-5
SARTGGTQY TRBV20-1 - TRBJ2-5
ASSRGSDTQY TRBV2 - TRBJ2-3
ASSVGIGTGNTGELF TRBV9 TRBD1 TRBJ2-2
ASSLSRTGNTGELF TRBV7-8 TRBD1 TRBJ2-2
SVERGGTVATDTQY TRBV29-1 TRBD2 TRBJ2-3
ASSSTGLTNEKLF TRBV6-5 - TRBJ1-4
AILTGFGSGANVLT TRBV10-3 - TRBJ2-6
ASSLSGSYEQY TRBV4-2 - TRBJ2-7
ASSVVPGNYGYT TRBV9 - TRBJ1-2
ASSLTQLVHEQY TRBV9 - TRBJ2-7
ASSLGAVSNEQF TRBV5-1 - TRBJ2-1
ASSRQQGPGTDTQY TRBV5-1 - TRBJ2-3
ASRLAPPTAEAF TRBV5-1 - TRBJ1-1
SVARHLTAHNYGYT TRBV29-1 - TRBJ1-2
ASSESVGGQSYGYT TRBV6-1 TRBD1 TRBJ1-2
ASSVSSQVGYEQY TRBV9 - -
ASSSTGQGNSDTQY TRBV9 TRBD1 TRBJ2-3
ASSPRGVTSGANVLT TRBV4-2 TRBD2 TRBJ2-6
ASSLSGLEQETQY TRBV7-2 - TRBJ2-5
ASSLPIGQYEQY TRBV4-3 - TRBJ2-7
ASSLALGEGDEQY TRBV7-2 - TRBJ2-7
ASSLRRGGSNSPLH TRBV28 - TRBJ1-6
ASSLTGTVYEQY TRBV14 TRBD1 TRBJ2-7
ASSDSWTSGNEQF TRBV6-4 TRBD2 TRBJ2-1
ASSQARGGQPQH TRBV23-1 - TRBJ1-5
ASSPGQSRLPLH TRBV18 - TRBJ1-6
ASSVGPDTGSYEQY TRBV9 - TRBJ2-7
ASSKSGAFPDTQY TRBV9 TRBD2 TRBJ2-3
ASSQDTGRNYGYT TRBV4-3 - TRBJ1-2
ASSYSRYTSTDTQY TRBV6-5 - TRBJ2-3